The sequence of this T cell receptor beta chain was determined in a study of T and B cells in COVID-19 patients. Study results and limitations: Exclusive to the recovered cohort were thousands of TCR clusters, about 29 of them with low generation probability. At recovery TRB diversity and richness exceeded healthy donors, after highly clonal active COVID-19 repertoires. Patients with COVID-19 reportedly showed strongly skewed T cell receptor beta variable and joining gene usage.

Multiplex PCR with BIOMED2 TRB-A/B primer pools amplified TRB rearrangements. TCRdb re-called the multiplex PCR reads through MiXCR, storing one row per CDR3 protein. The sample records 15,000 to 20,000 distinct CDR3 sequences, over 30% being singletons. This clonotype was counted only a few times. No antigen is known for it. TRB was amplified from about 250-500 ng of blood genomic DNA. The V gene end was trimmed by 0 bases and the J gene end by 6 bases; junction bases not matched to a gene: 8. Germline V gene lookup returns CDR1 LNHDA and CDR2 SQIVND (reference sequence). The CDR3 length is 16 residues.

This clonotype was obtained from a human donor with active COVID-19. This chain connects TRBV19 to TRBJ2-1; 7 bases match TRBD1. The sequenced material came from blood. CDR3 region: CASSIERGTAPNEQFF. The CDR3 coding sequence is TGTGCCAGTAGTATAGAGAGGGGGACAGCGCCCAATGAGCAGTTCTTC.